This T cell receptor (beta chain) appears in the sequencing data of a study of T cell responses to AZD1222 COVID-19 vaccine. Turning to this clone: Its antigen remains unknown.

The repertoire was sequenced with immunoSEQ multiplex PCR; TCRdb's copy has only in-frame clones and lacks some. The repertoire holds around 150,000 clones, with approximately 90% as singletons. Study-wide findings and caveats: Nearly half of spike-specific TCRs reportedly target variant regions that are unmutated in the B.1.351 and B.1.1.7 variants. With dominance at 160-218 and 743-854, vaccine-associated CD4 TCRs spanned spike. Only 5 to 7 AZD1222 recipients tested seropositive at baseline.

The TCR comes from an adult in good health. Specimen: peripheral blood, collected on day 0 of AZD1222 vaccination.

As DNA, the CDR3 is TGTGCCAGCAGCAATATCGGCGGGGGTACGAACACCGGGGAGCTGTTTTTT. Amino acid sequence: CASSNIGGGTNTGELFF. The rearrangement joins TRBV4-2 to TRBJ2-2; TRBD2 aligns across 7 bases. Germline V gives CDR1 LGHNA, CDR2 YNFKEQ. J gave up 0 bases and V 5 bases, and 9 bases lay outside the gene matches. The CDR3 length is 17 residues.